These T cell receptor beta chains were read from a single sample in a study of beta chain features in type 1 diabetes. The protocol was immunoSEQ multiplex PCR, while the TCRdb copy is restricted to in-frame clones and leaves out a portion. The sample has 900,000 or so clones, about a sixth seen once. The specimen sequenced was naive CD4+ T cells from blood. The source of these receptors is a woman between 18 and 29 years old in good health. Each CDR3 is given with its conserved first and last residue. A D gene is named only where the DNA matches it firmly. Clone size appears in some rows only: once, few, many, or a class for an expanded clone.

D	V	size	J	DNA	CDR3
TRBD1	TRBV7-8	.	TRBJ1-5	TGTGCCAGCAGCCAGGACAGGGGGGGTCGCCAGCCCCAGCATTTT	CASSQDRGGRQPQHF
TRBD2	TRBV9	few	TRBJ2-2	TGTGCCAGCAGCGTTGGGACTAGCGACTACACCGGGGAGCTGTTTTTT	CASSVGTSDYTGELFF
.	TRBV28	few	TRBJ1-2	TGTGCCACCGGGATAGCTTATGGCTACACCTTC	CATGIAYGYTF
.	TRBV2	few	TRBJ1-5	TGTGCCAGCAGTGAAGCCAGGCTCGATCAGCCCCAGCATTTT	CASSEARLDQPQHF
TRBD2	TRBV4-2	.	TRBJ2-3	TGTGCCAGCAGCCAGGGGACTAGCGGGATGGGGACAGATACGCAGTATTTT	CASSQGTSGMGTDTQYF
.	TRBV4-3	few	TRBJ1-5	TGCGCCAGCAGCCAAGATATGGGTCAGCCCCAGCATTTT	CASSQDMGQPQHF
TRBD2	TRBV28	.	TRBJ2-1	TGTGCCAGCAGTTTAAGGACTAGCGGGAGAAATGAGCAGTTCTTC	CASSLRTSGRNEQFF
TRBD2	TRBV4-1	few	TRBJ2-1	TGCGCCAGCAGCCAAGTTGCCCGGGGGGACAATGAGCAGTTCTTC	CASSQVARGDNEQFF
TRBD1	TRBV10-3	.	TRBJ2-2	TGTGCCATCAGTCAGGGGGCTTCCGGGGAGCTGTTTTTT	CAISQGASGELFF
.	TRBV7-9	few	TRBJ2-7	TGTGCCAGCAGCTTATCTTACGAGCAGTACTTC	CASSLSYEQYF
TRBD2	TRBV29-1	few	TRBJ2-5	TGCAGCGGACTAGCGGGACAAGAGACCCAGTACTTC	CSGLAGQETQYF
TRBD2	TRBV5-6	few	TRBJ2-3	TGTGCCAGCAGCTTGTCTCCTAGCGGGACAGATACGCAGTATTTT	CASSLSPSGTDTQYF
.	TRBV7-9	.	TRBJ2-1	TGTGCCAGCAGCTTACGGCCAGGAGGGTTAGTCGGTACATATGAGCAGTTCTTC	CASSLRPGGLVGTYEQFF
.	TRBV13	.	TRBJ2-7	TGTGCCAGCAGCTTGGAGAGGGGACATACCTACGAGCAGTACTTC	CASSLERGHTYEQYF
TRBD2	TRBV7-9	few	TRBJ2-7	TGTGCCAGCAGCTTAGGAAGCGGGATCGGGGAGCAGTACTTC	CASSLGSGIGEQYF
.	TRBV2	.	TRBJ2-6	TGTGCCAGCTTGGGGGGTAACTCTGGGGCCAACGTCCTGACTTTC	CASLGGNSGANVLTF
.	TRBV11-2	.	TRBJ2-7	TGTGCCAGCAGCTTGGCGGGGTACGAGCAGTACTTC	CASSLAGYEQYF
.	TRBV9	few	TRBJ1-2	TGTGCCAGCAGCGTAGATACAGGGTTAGGCTACACCTTC	CASSVDTGLGYTF
.	TRBV9	.	TRBJ2-6	TGTGCCAGCAGCGGAGACATATCTGGGGCCAACGTCCTGACTTTC	CASSGDISGANVLTF
.	TRBV6-6	few	TRBJ2-7	TGTGCCAGCAGTTACTCACAAAACTACGAGCAGTACTTC	CASSYSQNYEQYF
TRBD1	TRBV4-2	few	TRBJ2-2	TGTGCCAGCAGCCAAGATAGGGGACAGGGTGCCGGGGAGCTGTTTTTT	CASSQDRGQGAGELFF
.	TRBV28	few	TRBJ2-7	TGTGCCAGCAGTTACCCCGGACTATACGAGCAGTACTTC	CASSYPGLYEQYF
.	TRBV28	.	TRBJ2-7	TGTGCCAGCAGTTTATCGAGCTTCGGACGGGGCTACGAGCAGTACTTC	CASSLSSFGRGYEQYF
TRBD1	TRBV7-2	few	TRBJ1-2	TGTGCCAGCAGCTTCCGGGACAGGGCCTATGGCTACACCTTC	CASSFRDRAYGYTF
TRBD2	TRBV13	.	TRBJ2-5	TGTGCCAGCAGCATCGGACTAGCGGGAACTCAAGAGACCCAGTACTTC	CASSIGLAGTQETQYF
.	TRBV6-6	.	TRBJ2-7	TGTGCCAGCAGTTACCGGGACATTTACGAGCAGTACTTC	CASSYRDIYEQYF
.	TRBV7-2	few	TRBJ1-2	TGTGCCAGCAGCTTAGCGGCGGGGAGAAACTATGGCTACACCTTC	CASSLAAGRNYGYTF
TRBD1	TRBV28	.	TRBJ2-7	TGTGCCAGCAGACAGGGGGTACACGAGCAGTACTTC	CASRQGVHEQYF
.	TRBV15	.	TRBJ2-1	TGTGCCACCAGCAGAGATTTCGCGGGGCCCGGCTCCTACAATGAGCAGTTCTTC	CATSRDFAGPGSYNEQFF
.	TRBV14	few	TRBJ2-2	TGTGCCAGCAGCAGGGCCCGTGGGGCCGGGGAGCTGTTTTTT	CASSRARGAGELFF
.	TRBV18	few	TRBJ2-1	TGTGCCAGCTCACCACCCGGGTTCGATGAGCAGTTCTTC	CASSPPGFDEQFF